Below, 8 T cell receptor beta chains from the same sample are listed, as sequenced in a study of cytomegalovirus exposure and HLA in healthy donors. Profiling relied on immunoSEQ multiplex PCR, and the TCRdb table lists in-frame clones only, not all of them. The table has tens of thousands of clones, 85% to 95% seen once. Sequencing was done on a sample of PBMCs. The origin of the receptors is a man aged 18 to 35 in good health and CMV-seropositive.

V gene TRBV7-2 combines with J gene TRBJ2-1; 9 positions match TRBD1. Unmatched junction bases numbered 4, after V lost 0 bases and J lost 7 bases. The germline CDR1 and CDR2 sequences are SGHTA and FQGNSA. The CDR3 length is 15 residues. CDR3 in DNA: TGTGCCAGCAGCTTAGCACAGGGGGCGCGTAATGAGCAGTTCTTC. It translates to CASSLAQGARNEQFF.

This sequence joins TRBV5-1 and TRBJ1-4; TRBD1 matches 8 bases. The V gene end was trimmed by 4 bases and the J gene end by 7 bases; junction bases not matched to a gene: 6. CDR3 length equals 14 residues. Germline-derived CDR1 and CDR2 are SGHRS and YFSETQ. The CDR3 spells CASSADRGGEKLFF. Here the CDR3 DNA reads TGCGCCAGCAGCGCTGACAGGGGCGGTGAAAAACTGTTTTTT. Combining the CDR3 with reference TRBV5-1 and TRBJ1-4 gives the whole variable domain KAGVTQTPRYLIKTRGQQVTLSCSPISGHRSVSWYQQTPGQGLQFLFEYFSETQRNKGNFPGRFSGRQFSNSRSEMNVSTLELGDSALYLCASSADRGGEKLFFGSGTQLSVL.

The CDR3: CASSLIWGGSNEKLFF. CDR3 DNA sequence: TGTGCCAGCAGCTTGATTTGGGGGGGATCGAATGAAAAACTGTTTTTT. The rearrangement links TRBV5-6 to TRBJ1-4, with a possible D match to TRBD1 (5 bases). CDR1 is SGHDT, CDR2 YYEEEE, per germline. The CDR3 runs 16 residues. Trimming took 1 base from V and 5 from J, leaving 15 bases between them.

This chain connects TRBV11-2 to TRBJ2-3; a possible D gene is TRBD2 (7 bases). This CDR3 contains 17 residues. V was clipped by 1 base and J by 3 bases, with 17 bases between them. Germline V gene sequence: CDR1 SGHAT, CDR2 FQNNGV. DNA of the CDR3: TGTGCCAGCAGCTTAGGGGGGGGCCTTAGGCGGACAGATACGCAGTATTTT. Translating gives CASSLGGGLRRTDTQYF. Full variable domain (outside the CDR3, taken from reference TRBV11-2 and TRBJ2-3): EAGVAQSPRYKIIEKRQSVAFWCNPISGHATLYWYQQILGQGPKLLIQFQNNGVVDDSQLPKDRFSAERLKGVDSTLKIQPAKLEDSAVYLCASSLGGGLRRTDTQYFGPGTRLTVL.

This chain connects TRBV6-6 to TRBJ2-5; 8 positions agree with TRBD1. V gave up 6 bases and J gave up 5 bases; unmatched junction bases: 5. CDR1 is MNHNY and CDR2 is SVGAGI in the germline V gene (reference sequence). The CDR3 totals 13 residues. Written as DNA, the CDR3 is TGTGCCAGCAGCGACAGGGGCATGGAGACCCAGTACTTC. This gives the protein CASSDRGMETQYF.

The chain couples TRBV27 to TRBJ2-1; tentative D call: TRBD1 (7 bases). Per germline, CDR1 MNHEY and CDR2 SMNVEV (reference sequence). The CDR3 runs 16 residues. The V gene lost 3 bases and the J gene lost 5 bases, with 17 bases spanning the gap. The DNA of the CDR3 is TGTGCCAGCAGTTTCGTTGGCAGGGGGGCCCACAATGAGCAGTTCTTC. Translated: CASSFVGRGAHNEQFF.

This rearrangement joins TRBV15 to TRBJ1-2, with TRBD1 matching 12 bases. CDR3 size: 15 residues. Per germline, CDR1 LNHNV and CDR2 YYDKDF (reference sequence). Trimming took 4 bases from V and 4 from J; bases not matched to a gene: 4. The CDR3 sequence is CATSTGTGGSYGYTF. CDR3 coding DNA: TGTGCCACCAGCACGGGGACAGGGGGCTCCTATGGCTACACCTTC.

The gene calls are TRBV15 and TRBJ2-1, with a tentative D call TRBD1 (5 bases). The CDR3 is made up of 15 amino acids. Germline V gene data show CDR1 as LNHNV and CDR2 as YYDKDF (reference sequence). Trimming took off 1 base at V and 5 bases at J, with 12 bases between the two ends. The CDR3 protein is CATSRADIFNNEQFF. CDR3 bases: TGTGCCACCAGCAGAGCGGACATTTTCAACAATGAGCAGTTCTTC.